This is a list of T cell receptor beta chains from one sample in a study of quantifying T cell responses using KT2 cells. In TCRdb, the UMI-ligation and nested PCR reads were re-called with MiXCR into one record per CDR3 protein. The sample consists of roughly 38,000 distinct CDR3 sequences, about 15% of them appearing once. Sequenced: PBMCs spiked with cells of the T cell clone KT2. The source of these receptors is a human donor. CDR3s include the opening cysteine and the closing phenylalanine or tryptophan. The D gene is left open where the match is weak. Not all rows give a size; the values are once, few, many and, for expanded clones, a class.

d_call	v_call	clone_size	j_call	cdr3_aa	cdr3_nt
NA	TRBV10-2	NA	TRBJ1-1	CATRDTEAFF	TGCGCCACCCGAGACACTGAAGCTTTCTTT
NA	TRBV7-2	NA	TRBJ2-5	CASSFPQETQYF	TGTGCCAGCAGCTTCCCCCAAGAGACCCAGTACTTC
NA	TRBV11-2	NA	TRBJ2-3	CASSLDGAHTDTQYF	TGTGCCAGCAGCTTAGATGGGGCTCACACAGATACGCAGTATTTT
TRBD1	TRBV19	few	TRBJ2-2	CASSQTGGDTGELFF	TGTGCCAGTAGCCAGACAGGGGGAGACACCGGGGAGCTGTTTTTT
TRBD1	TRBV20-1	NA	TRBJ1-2	CSARDLDRDFNYGYTF	TGCAGTGCTAGAGACCTCGACAGGGATTTTAACTATGGCTACACCTTC
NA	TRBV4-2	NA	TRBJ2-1	CASSPYARVGEQFF	TGTGCCAGCAGCCCATACGCCAGGGTGGGCGAGCAGTTCTTC
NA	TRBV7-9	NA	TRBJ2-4	CSSSLEQYGNIQYF	TGTTCCAGCAGCTTAGAACAGTACGGAAACATTCAGTACTTC
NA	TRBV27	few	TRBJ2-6	CASSLGAGTGSGANVLTF	TGTGCCAGCAGTTTGGGAGCAGGGACCGGCTCTGGGGCCAACGTCCTGACTTTC
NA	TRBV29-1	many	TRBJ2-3	CSADVAFTDTQYF	TGCAGCGCCGACGTAGCGTTTACAGATACGCAGTATTTT
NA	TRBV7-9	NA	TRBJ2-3	CASSPSSRRAQDGTQYF	TGTGCCAGCAGCCCCTCTTCAAGGAGGGCCCAGGACGGTACGCAGTATTTT
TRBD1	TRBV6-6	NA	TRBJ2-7	CASTLRRGYEQYF	TGTGCCAGCACTTTACGCAGGGGGTACGAGCAGTACTTC
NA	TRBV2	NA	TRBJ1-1	CASSGINTEAFF	TGTGCCAGCAGCGGTATTAACACTGAAGCTTTCTTT
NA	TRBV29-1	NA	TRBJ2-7	CSVGGQGTRKPYEQYF	TGCAGCGTTGGGGGGCAGGGTACAAGGAAGCCCTACGAGCAGTACTTC
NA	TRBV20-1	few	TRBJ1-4	CSAQGQANEKLFF	TGCAGTGCCCAGGGGCAGGCAAATGAAAAACTGTTTTTT
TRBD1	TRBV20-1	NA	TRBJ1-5	CSATTGAQPQHF	TGCAGTGCTACAACAGGGGCCCAGCCCCAGCATTTT
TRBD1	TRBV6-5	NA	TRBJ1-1	CASTATGMNTEAFF	TGTGCCAGCACCGCGACAGGGATGAACACTGAAGCTTTCTTT
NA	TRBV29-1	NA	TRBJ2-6	CSASGANVLTF	TGCAGCGCATCGGGGGCCAACGTCCTGACTTTC
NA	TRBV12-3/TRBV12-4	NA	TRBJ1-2	CASSFGYGYTF	TGTGCCAGCAGTTTCGGGTATGGCTACACCTTC
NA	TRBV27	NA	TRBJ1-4	CASSPYYGTKLFF	TGTGCCAGCAGTCCCTATTACGGCACTAAACTGTTTTTT
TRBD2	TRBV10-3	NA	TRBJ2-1	CAISETLGTSGSGNEQFF	TGTGCCATCAGTGAAACTTTGGGGACTAGCGGGAGTGGGAATGAGCAGTTCTTC
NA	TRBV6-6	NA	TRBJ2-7	CASSPQGFEQYF	TGTGCCAGCAGTCCCCAGGGTTTCGAGCAGTACTTC
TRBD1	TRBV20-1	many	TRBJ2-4	CSASPGGTGGRLLAKNIQYF	TGCAGTGCTAGCCCCGGAGGGACAGGGGGACGATTGTTAGCCAAAAACATTCAGTACTTC
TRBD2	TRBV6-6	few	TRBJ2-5	CASSYSGGGLAGGPQETQYF	TGTGCCAGCAGTTACTCGGGTGGGGGACTAGCGGGAGGGCCCCAAGAGACCCAGTACTTC
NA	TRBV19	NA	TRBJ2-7	CASSIGSGSGTYEQYF	TGTGCCAGTAGTATAGGGTCCGGCAGCGGAACCTACGAGCAGTACTTC
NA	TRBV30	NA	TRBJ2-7	CAWSDRHEQYF	TGTGCCTGGAGTGATCGACACGAGCAGTACTTC
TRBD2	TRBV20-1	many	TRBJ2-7	CSAEKREGYEQYF	TGCAGTGCTGAAAAGCGGGAGGGCTACGAGCAGTACTTC